These T cell receptor beta chains were read from a single sample in a study of radiotherapy plus CTLA-4 blockade in lung cancer. Clones were sequenced by immunoSEQ multiplex PCR, and TCRdb holds only the in-frame ones, with some missing. The sample contains roughly 93,000 clones, 75% to 85% of which appear only once. Sequenced here: peripheral blood, sampled from a patient treated with radiotherapy plus ipilimumab. Receptor source: a human donor with non-small cell lung cancer who had a partial response to radiotherapy plus ipilimumab. Both conserved end residues are part of each CDR3. A D gene is named only where the DNA matches it firmly. Clone size is stated in some rows and not others, as once, few, many or a class when expanded.

d_gene,j_gene,abundance,v_gene,CDR3aa,CDR3nt
NA,TRBJ2-1,NA,TRBV9,CASSPRQALSYNEQFF,TGTGCCAGCAGCCCAAGACAGGCGTTATCCTACAATGAGCAGTTCTTC
TRBD1,TRBJ2-3,NA,TRBV6-5,CASSWDRADTQYF,TGTGCCAGCAGTTGGGACAGGGCAGATACGCAGTATTTT
NA,TRBJ2-1,NA,TRBV6-1,CASSEARGLGYNEQFF,TGTGCCAGCAGTGAAGCGCGGGGATTGGGGTACAATGAGCAGTTCTTC
NA,TRBJ1-1,NA,TRBV19,CASSPSRLNTEAFF,TGTGCCAGTAGCCCTTCGAGGTTAAACACTGAAGCTTTCTTT
NA,TRBJ1-1,NA,TRBV7-9,CASSLGQMNTEAFF,TGTGCCAGCAGCTTGGGCCAGATGAACACTGAAGCTTTCTTT
TRBD2,TRBJ2-1,once,TRBV7-6,CASSPGLAGGSYNEQFF,TGTGCCAGCAGCCCCGGCCTGGCGGGAGGCTCCTACAATGAGCAGTTCTTC
NA,TRBJ1-1,NA,TRBV20-1,CSARGRLEAFF,TGCAGTGCTAGAGGGCGGCTCGAAGCTTTCTTT
TRBD1,TRBJ1-2,NA,TRBV7-2,CASSFGQVYGYTF,TGTGCCAGCAGCTTCGGACAGGTCTATGGCTACACCTTC
NA,TRBJ1-1,NA,TRBV6-5,CASGRPEAFF,TGTGCCAGCGGGAGACCAGAAGCTTTCTTT
NA,TRBJ1-1,NA,TRBV6-5,CASTSGGSTEAFF,TGTGCCAGCACCTCCGGCGGAAGCACTGAAGCTTTCTTT
TRBD1,TRBJ2-5,NA,TRBV5-1,CASSPRQGEGTQYF,TGCGCCAGCAGCCCCCGACAGGGTGAAGGGACCCAGTACTTC
NA,TRBJ2-1,NA,TRBV5-8,CASSLWREEYNGQFF,TGTGCCAGCAGCTTGTGGAGGGAGGAATACAATGGGCAGTTCTTC
NA,TRBJ2-5,NA,TRBV21-1,CASSRPGQGSQETQYF,TGTGCCAGCAGCAGGCCGGGACAGGGATCCCAAGAGACCCAGTACTTC
NA,TRBJ1-1,NA,TRBV7-6,CASSQGGLMNTEAFF,TGTGCCAGCAGCCAAGGAGGGCTAATGAACACTGAAGCTTTCTTT
TRBD1,TRBJ2-1,NA,TRBV6-4,CASGEQGLDEQFF,TGTGCCAGCGGGGAACAGGGGTTGGATGAGCAGTTCTTC
NA,TRBJ2-3,NA,TRBV4-1,CASSQQASTDTQYF,TGCGCCAGCAGCCAACAGGCTAGCACAGATACGCAGTATTTT
TRBD1,TRBJ1-1,NA,TRBV27,CASSSLGTGMNTEAFF,TGTGCCAGCAGCTCTCTCGGGACAGGAATGAACACTGAAGCTTTCTTT
NA,TRBJ2-7,few,TRBV28,CASSFVDSPYEQYF,TGTGCCAGCAGTTTCGTGGACAGCCCCTACGAGCAGTACTTC
TRBD1,TRBJ2-7,once,TRBV10-3,CAISEGQGAYEQYF,TGTGCCATCAGTGAGGGCCAGGGGGCCTACGAGCAGTACTTC
NA,TRBJ2-7,NA,TRBV7-2,CASSLSPSGPYEQYF,TGTGCCAGCAGCTTGTCCCCCAGCGGTCCCTACGAGCAGTACTTC
TRBD1,TRBJ2-2,once,TRBV6-5,CASRKGQWAGELFF,TGTGCCAGCAGGAAGGGACAGTGGGCCGGGGAGCTGTTTTTT
TRBD1,TRBJ2-7,NA,TRBV5-1,CASSQPPGQGLYEQYF,TGCGCCAGCAGTCAGCCCCCGGGACAGGGCCTCTACGAGCAGTACTTC
TRBD2,TRBJ2-1,NA,TRBV5-4,CASSPWTSGSTGEQFF,TGTGCCAGCAGCCCGTGGACTAGCGGGAGTACGGGTGAGCAGTTCTTC
TRBD1,TRBJ2-7,NA,TRBV10-1,CASSEGTGSYEQYF,TGCGCCAGCAGTGAGGGGACAGGGAGCTACGAGCAGTACTTC
NA,TRBJ2-7,NA,TRBV28,CASSTPPPGREEQYF,TGTGCCAGCAGTACCCCCCCACCAGGGCGGGAAGAGCAGTACTTC
NA,TRBJ1-4,NA,TRBV19,CASSTLTATNEKLFF,TGTGCCAGTAGTACCTTGACAGCAACTAATGAAAAACTGTTTTTT
NA,TRBJ2-1,few,TRBV19,CASSIDPGTREFF,TGTGCCAGTAGTATAGATCCCGGGACAAGGGAATTCTTC
NA,TRBJ1-1,NA,TRBV5-8,CASSLGRVPDTEAFF,TGTGCCAGCAGCTTGGGACGGGTTCCGGACACTGAAGCTTTCTTT
TRBD1,TRBJ1-3,NA,TRBV10-3,CAIRDRGGNTIYF,TGTGCCATCAGAGACAGGGGCGGAAACACCATATATTTT
NA,TRBJ1-2,NA,TRBV6-5,CASSEYRAVYGYTF,TGTGCCAGCAGTGAATACAGGGCCGTCTATGGCTACACCTTC
NA,TRBJ1-5,few,TRBV7-2,CASSLSTEAQHF,TGTGCCAGCAGCTTATCTACGGAGGCCCAGCATTTT
NA,TRBJ2-1,NA,TRBV9,CASSVDGTHHSYNEQFF,TGTGCCAGCAGCGTAGATGGCACACACCACTCCTACAATGAGCAGTTCTTC
TRBD1,TRBJ2-1,NA,TRBV5-1,CASSSKPQGASYNEQFF,TGCGCCAGCAGCTCAAAACCTCAGGGGGCATCCTACAATGAGCAGTTCTTC
TRBD1,TRBJ1-5,few,TRBV6-1,CASSPDRGQPQHF,TGTGCCAGCAGTCCGGACAGGGGTCAGCCCCAGCATTTT
TRBD2,TRBJ2-3,NA,TRBV5-6,CASSLVTSGIITTQYF,TGTGCCAGCAGCTTGGTCACTAGCGGTATAATAACTACGCAGTATTTT
TRBD2,TRBJ2-7,NA,TRBV28,CASSLGGEDSYEQYF,TGTGCCAGCAGTTTAGGGGGGGAGGACTCCTACGAGCAGTACTTC
TRBD1,TRBJ2-5,NA,TRBV27,CASSQGQGRTQYF,TGTGCCAGCAGCCAGGGACAGGGCCGGACCCAGTACTTC
TRBD2,TRBJ2-5,once,TRBV2,CASSALRTSGRSRQETQYF,TGTGCCAGCAGTGCACTTCGGACTAGCGGGAGATCCCGACAAGAGACCCAGTACTTC
TRBD1,TRBJ2-7,few,TRBV5-4,CASSRDRSYEQYF,TGTGCCAGCAGCCGGGACAGGTCCTACGAGCAGTACTTC
TRBD1,TRBJ1-5,NA,TRBV7-9,CASSLGTGDQPQHF,TGTGCCAGCAGCTTGGGGACAGGGGACCAGCCCCAGCATTTT
TRBD1,TRBJ2-7,NA,TRBV27,CASSSDGTGEYEQYF,TGTGCCAGCAGTTCCGATGGGACAGGGGAATACGAGCAGTACTTC
NA,TRBJ1-2,few,TRBV2,CASSADSSMDYTF,TGTGCCAGCAGCGCTGACAGCTCTATGGACTACACCTTC
NA,TRBJ2-7,NA,TRBV25-1,CASSAPPSNEQYF,TGTGCCAGCAGTGCCCCGCCCAGTAACGAGCAGTACTTC
NA,TRBJ2-5,NA,TRBV27,CASRRGWLVEETQYF,TGTGCCAGCAGACGAGGATGGCTGGTGGAAGAGACCCAGTACTTC
NA,TRBJ1-4,NA,TRBV6-1,CASSGQGTGHEKLFF,TGTGCCAGCAGTGGCCAGGGTACGGGTCATGAAAAACTGTTTTTT